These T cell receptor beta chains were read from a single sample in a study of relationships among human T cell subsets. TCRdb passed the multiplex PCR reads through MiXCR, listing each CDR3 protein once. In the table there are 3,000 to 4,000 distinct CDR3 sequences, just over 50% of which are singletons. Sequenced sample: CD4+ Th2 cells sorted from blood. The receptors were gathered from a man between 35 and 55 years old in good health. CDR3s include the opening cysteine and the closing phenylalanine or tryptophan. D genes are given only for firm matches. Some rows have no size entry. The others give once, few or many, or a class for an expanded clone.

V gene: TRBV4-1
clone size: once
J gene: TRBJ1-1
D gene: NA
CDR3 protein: CASSQVLLGTEAFF
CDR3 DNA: TGCGCCAGCAGCCAGGTCCTTCTAGGCACTGAAGCTTTCTTT

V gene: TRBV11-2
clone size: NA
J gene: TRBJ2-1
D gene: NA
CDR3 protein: CAEGQGRSYNEQFF
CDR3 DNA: TGTGCCGAGGGGCAGGGACGGTCCTACAATGAGCAGTTCTTC

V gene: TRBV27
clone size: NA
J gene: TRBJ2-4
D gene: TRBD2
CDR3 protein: CASSTLAGGHIQYF
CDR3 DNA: TGTGCCAGCAGTACACTAGCGGGAGGACACATTCAGTACTTC

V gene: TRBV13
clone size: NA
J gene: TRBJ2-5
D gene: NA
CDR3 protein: CASSRAITTIEETQYF
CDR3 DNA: TGTGCCAGCAGCAGGGCAATTACTACGATCGAGGAGACCCAGTACTTC

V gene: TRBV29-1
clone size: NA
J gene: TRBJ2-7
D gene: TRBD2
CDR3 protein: CSVASGRAGYEQYF
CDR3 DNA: TGCAGCGTTGCTAGCGGGAGGGCTGGGTACGAGCAGTACTTC

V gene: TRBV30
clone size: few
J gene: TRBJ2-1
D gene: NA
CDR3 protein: CAWSQGSGPKQFF
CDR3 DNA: TGTGCCTGGAGTCAGGGGTCTGGCCCCAAGCAGTTCTTC

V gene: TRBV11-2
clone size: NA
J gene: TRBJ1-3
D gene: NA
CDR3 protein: CASGTGISGNTIYF
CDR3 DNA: TGTGCCAGCGGCACAGGCATCTCTGGAAACACCATATATTTT

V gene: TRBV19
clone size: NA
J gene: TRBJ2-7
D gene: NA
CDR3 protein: CASSIDAFNSYEQYF
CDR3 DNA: TGTGCCAGTAGTATAGATGCGTTCAACTCCTACGAGCAGTACTTC

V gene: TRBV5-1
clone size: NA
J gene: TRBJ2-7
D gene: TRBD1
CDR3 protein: CASSPQGDPRYEQYF
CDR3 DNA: TGCGCCAGCAGTCCCCAGGGGGACCCTCGGTACGAGCAGTACTTC

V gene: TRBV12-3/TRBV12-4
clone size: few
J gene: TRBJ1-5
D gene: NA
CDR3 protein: CASSLQGLSNQPQHF
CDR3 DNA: TGTGCCAGCAGCCTCCAGGGCCTTAGCAATCAGCCCCAGCATTTT

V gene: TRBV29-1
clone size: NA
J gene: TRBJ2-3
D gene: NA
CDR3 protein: CSAGPVREDTQYF
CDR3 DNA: TGCAGCGCCGGCCCGGTTCGGGAAGATACGCAGTATTTT

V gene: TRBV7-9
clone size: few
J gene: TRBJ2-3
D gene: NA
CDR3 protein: CASSPPRRLGDTQYF
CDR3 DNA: TGTGCCAGCAGCCCACCCCGGAGGCTGGGGGATACGCAGTATTTT

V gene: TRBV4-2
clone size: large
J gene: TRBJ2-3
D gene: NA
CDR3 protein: CASSQDPNTDTQYF
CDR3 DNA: TGTGCCAGCAGCCAAGATCCCAACACAGATACGCAGTATTTT

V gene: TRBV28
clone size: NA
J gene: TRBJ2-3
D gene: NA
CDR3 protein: CASRSQADTQYF
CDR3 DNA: TGTGCCAGCAGGTCTCAGGCAGATACGCAGTATTTT

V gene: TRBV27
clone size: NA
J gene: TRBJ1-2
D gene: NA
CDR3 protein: CASMPHSGGYGHTF
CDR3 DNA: TGTGCCAGCATGCCTCACAGTGGTGGGTATGGCCACACCTTC

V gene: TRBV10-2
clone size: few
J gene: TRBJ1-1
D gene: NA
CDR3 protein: CASSESGATEAFF
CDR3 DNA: TGCGCCAGCAGTGAGTCGGGAGCTACTGAAGCTTTCTTT

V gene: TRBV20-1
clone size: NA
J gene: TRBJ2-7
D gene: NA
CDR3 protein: CSARDSRREQYF
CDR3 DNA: TGCAGTGCTAGAGATTCGAGACGGGAGCAGTACTTC

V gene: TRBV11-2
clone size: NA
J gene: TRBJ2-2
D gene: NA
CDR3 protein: CASRGTGELFF
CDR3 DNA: TGTGCCAGCAGAGGTACCGGGGAGCTGTTTTTT

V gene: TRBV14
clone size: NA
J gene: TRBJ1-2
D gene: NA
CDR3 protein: CASSRTGETTGYTF
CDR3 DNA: TGTGCCAGCAGCCGGACTGGAGAAACGACGGGCTACACCTTC

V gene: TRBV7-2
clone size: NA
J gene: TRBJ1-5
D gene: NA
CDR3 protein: CASSPGPYNQPQHF
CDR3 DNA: TGTGCCAGCAGCCCCGGACCTTATAATCAGCCCCAGCATTTT

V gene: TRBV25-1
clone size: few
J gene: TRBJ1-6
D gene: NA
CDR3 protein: CASQWGLSPLHF
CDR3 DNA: TGTGCCAGCCAGTGGGGCCTTTCACCCCTCCACTTT

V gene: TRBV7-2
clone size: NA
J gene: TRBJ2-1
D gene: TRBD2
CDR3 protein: CACSPDETSGASEQFF
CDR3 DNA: TGTGCCTGCAGCCCAGACGAGACTAGCGGGGCCAGCGAGCAGTTCTTC

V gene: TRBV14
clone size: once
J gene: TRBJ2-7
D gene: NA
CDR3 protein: CASSQDAAYEQYF
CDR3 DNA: TGTGCCAGCAGCCAAGACGCAGCCTACGAGCAGTACTTC

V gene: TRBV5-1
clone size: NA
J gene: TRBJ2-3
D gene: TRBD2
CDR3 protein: CASKRGDHTDTQYF
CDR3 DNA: TGCGCCAGCAAACGGGGGGACCACACAGATACGCAGTATTTT

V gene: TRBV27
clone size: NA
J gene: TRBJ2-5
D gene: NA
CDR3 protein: CASSLVGETQYF
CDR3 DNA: TGTGCCAGCAGTTTAGTCGGGGAGACCCAGTACTTC

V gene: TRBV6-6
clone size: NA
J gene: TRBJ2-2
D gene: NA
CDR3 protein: CASTLPPGTGELFF
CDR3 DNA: TGTGCCAGCACCCTCCCCCCAGGAACCGGGGAGCTGTTTTTT

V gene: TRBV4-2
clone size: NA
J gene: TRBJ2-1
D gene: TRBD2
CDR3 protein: CASSQVKSAGAANEQFF
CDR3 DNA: TGTGCCAGCAGCCAAGTTAAAAGCGCGGGAGCCGCCAATGAGCAGTTCTTC

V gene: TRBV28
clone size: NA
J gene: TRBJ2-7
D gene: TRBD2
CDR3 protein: CASSFSLSSRGWGKEQYF
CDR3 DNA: TGTGCCAGCAGTTTCTCCCTCAGTTCGCGGGGGTGGGGGAAGGAGCAGTACTTC

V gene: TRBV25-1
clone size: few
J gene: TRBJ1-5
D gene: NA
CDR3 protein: CASSDGGWQALNQPQHF
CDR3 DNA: TGTGCCAGCAGTGATGGGGGGTGGCAGGCCCTCAATCAGCCCCAGCATTTT

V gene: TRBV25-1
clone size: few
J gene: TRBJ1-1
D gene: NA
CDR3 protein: CASAGPNTEAFF
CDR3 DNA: TGTGCCAGCGCCGGTCCGAACACTGAAGCTTTCTTT

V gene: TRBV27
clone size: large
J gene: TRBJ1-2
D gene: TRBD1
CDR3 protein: CASSLSGTAAISYTF
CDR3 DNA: TGTGCCAGCAGTCTCTCCGGGACAGCTGCTATCAGCTACACCTTC

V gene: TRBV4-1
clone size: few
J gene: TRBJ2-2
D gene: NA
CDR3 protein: CASSPSGLTAPNTGELFF
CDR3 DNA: TGCGCCAGCAGCCCAAGCGGGCTAACAGCCCCGAACACCGGGGAGCTGTTTTTT

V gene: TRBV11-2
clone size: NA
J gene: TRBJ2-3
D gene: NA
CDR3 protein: CASSPRAQTTDTQYF
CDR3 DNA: TGTGCCAGCAGCCCGCGGGCACAAACAACAGATACGCAGTATTTT

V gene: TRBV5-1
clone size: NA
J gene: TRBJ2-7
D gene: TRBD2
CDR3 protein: CASSLAGTSATYEQYF
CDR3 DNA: TGCGCCAGCAGCTTGGCGGGGACTAGCGCGACCTACGAGCAGTACTTC

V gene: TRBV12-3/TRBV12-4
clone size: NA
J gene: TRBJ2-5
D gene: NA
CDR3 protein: CASSSAAGTQYF
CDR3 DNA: TGTGCCAGCAGTAGCGCCGCGGGGACCCAGTACTTC

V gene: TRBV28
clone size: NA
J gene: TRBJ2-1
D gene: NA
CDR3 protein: CASSLGGSSYNEQFF
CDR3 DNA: TGTGCCAGCAGTTTAGGAGGGAGCTCCTACAATGAGCAGTTCTTC

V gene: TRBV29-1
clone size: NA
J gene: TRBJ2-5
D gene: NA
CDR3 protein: CSVSLRGIQETQYF
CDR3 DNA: TGCAGCGTTTCGCTCCGCGGGATCCAAGAGACCCAGTACTTC

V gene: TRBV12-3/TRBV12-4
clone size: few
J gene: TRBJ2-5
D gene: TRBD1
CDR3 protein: CASSYYAIGTGRRETQYF
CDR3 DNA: TGTGCCAGCAGCTATTACGCGATTGGGACAGGGAGACGAGAGACCCAGTACTTC

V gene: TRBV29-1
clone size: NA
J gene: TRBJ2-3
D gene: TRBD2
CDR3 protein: CSVEGLAGGTDTQYF
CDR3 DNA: TGCAGCGTCGAGGGCCTAGCGGGAGGCACAGATACGCAGTATTTT

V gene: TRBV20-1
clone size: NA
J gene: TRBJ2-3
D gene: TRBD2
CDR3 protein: CSAREKLAGGRLVTQYF
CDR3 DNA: TGCAGTGCTAGAGAAAAATTAGCGGGAGGGCGTCTAGTAACGCAGTATTTT

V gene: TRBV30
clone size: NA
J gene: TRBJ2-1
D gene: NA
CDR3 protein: CAWSVQRGLLDEQFF
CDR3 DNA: TGTGCCTGGAGTGTACAAAGGGGACTTCTGGATGAGCAGTTCTTC

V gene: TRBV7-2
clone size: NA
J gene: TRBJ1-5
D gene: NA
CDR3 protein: CASSLFQGSHQPQHF
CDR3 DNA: TGTGCCAGCAGCTTATTTCAGGGATCGCATCAGCCCCAGCATTTT

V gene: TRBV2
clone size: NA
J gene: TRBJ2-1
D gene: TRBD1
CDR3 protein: CASSEPGQGYYEQFF
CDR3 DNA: TGTGCCAGCAGTGAACCGGGACAGGGGTACTATGAGCAGTTCTTC

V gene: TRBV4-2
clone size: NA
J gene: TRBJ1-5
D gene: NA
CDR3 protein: CASSQDGVNQPQHF
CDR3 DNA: TGTGCCAGCAGCCAAGATGGAGTAAATCAGCCCCAGCATTTT

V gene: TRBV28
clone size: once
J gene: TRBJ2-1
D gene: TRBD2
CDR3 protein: CASSRLAGGYNEQFF
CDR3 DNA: TGTGCCAGCAGTAGACTAGCCGGGGGCTACAATGAGCAGTTCTTC

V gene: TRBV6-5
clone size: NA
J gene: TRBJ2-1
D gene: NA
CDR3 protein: CASSYGGRLNEQFF
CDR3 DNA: TGTGCCAGCAGTTACGGGGGGAGGCTCAATGAGCAGTTCTTC

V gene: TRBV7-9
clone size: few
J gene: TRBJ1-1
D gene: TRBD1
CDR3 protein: CASSLAPGTGGTEAFF
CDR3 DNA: TGTGCCAGCAGCTTAGCACCAGGGACAGGGGGCACTGAAGCTTTCTTT

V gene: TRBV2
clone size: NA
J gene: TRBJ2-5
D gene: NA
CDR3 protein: CASSGGNDQETQYF
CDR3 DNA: TGTGCCAGCAGTGGGGGCAACGACCAAGAGACCCAGTACTTC

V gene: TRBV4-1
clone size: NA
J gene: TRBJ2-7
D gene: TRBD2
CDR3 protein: CASSQVVLAGGAYEQYF
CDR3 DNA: TGCGCCAGCAGCCAAGTAGTACTAGCGGGGGGTGCCTACGAGCAGTACTTC

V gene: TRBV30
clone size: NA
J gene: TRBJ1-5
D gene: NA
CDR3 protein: CAWSTRANQPQHF
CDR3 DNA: TGTGCCTGGAGTACCAGGGCGAATCAGCCCCAGCATTTT

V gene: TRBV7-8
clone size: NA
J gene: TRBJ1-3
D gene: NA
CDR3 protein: CAGIGGRGYGNTIYF
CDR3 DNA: TGTGCCGGCATTGGGGGCAGGGGTTATGGAAACACCATATATTTT

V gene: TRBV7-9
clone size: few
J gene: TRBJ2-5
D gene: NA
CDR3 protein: CASSWPGSGGETQYF
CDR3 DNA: TGTGCCAGCAGCTGGCCCGGGAGTGGGGGAGAGACCCAGTACTTC

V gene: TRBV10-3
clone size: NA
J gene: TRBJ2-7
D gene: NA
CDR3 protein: CATGTSYEQYF
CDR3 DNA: TGTGCCACTGGGACTTCCTACGAGCAGTACTTC

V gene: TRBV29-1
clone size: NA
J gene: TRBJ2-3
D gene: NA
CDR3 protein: CSGERTDTQYF
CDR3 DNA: TGCAGCGGGGAGCGCACAGATACGCAGTATTTT

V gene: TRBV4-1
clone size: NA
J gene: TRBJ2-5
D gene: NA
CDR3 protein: CASSQAARGRQTETQYF
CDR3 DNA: TGCGCCAGCAGCCAAGCCGCCAGAGGCCGTCAGACAGAGACCCAGTACTTC

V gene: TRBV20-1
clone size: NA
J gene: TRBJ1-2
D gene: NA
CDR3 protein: CSARTEPNYGYTF
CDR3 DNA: TGCAGTGCTAGGACAGAGCCCAACTATGGCTACACCTTC

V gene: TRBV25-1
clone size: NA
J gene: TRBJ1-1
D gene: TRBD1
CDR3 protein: CASSPYRGNGTEAFF
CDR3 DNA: TGTGCCAGCAGTCCCTACAGGGGGAATGGGACTGAAGCTTTCTTT

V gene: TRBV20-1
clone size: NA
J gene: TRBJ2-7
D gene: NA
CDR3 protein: CSASYSYEQYF
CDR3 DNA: TGCAGTGCTAGTTATTCCTACGAGCAGTACTTC

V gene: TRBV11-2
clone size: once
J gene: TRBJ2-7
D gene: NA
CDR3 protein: CASSLVKGTRSSYEQYF
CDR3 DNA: TGTGCCAGCAGCTTAGTGAAGGGGACCAGAAGCTCCTACGAGCAGTACTTC

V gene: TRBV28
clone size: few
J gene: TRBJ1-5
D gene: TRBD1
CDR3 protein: CASSFSWAGGSEGNQPQHF
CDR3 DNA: TGTGCCAGCAGTTTCTCCTGGGCAGGGGGCAGCGAGGGCAATCAGCCCCAGCATTTT